In this sample, the clone carrying this T cell receptor (beta chain) turned up many times. Its cognate antigen is unknown. Each CDR3 protein is one row after TCRdb ran MiXCR on the reads. The table has about 260,000 distinct CDR3 sequences, approximately 8.3% seen once. The data originate from a study of T cell repertoires in cytomegalovirus infection. Study details: Indicated by public TCR beta signatures were CMV infection and matching HLA type. Study-wide findings and caveats: There were carriers of CMV plus the relevant HLA, and cumulative public TCR beta family frequency identified them. CMV-specific TCR beta clonotypes restricted by HLA-C dominated the ex vivo response.

V lost 3 bases and J 10 bases, leaving 16 bases between the germline ends. CDR1 and CDR2 from the germline V gene are MNHEY and SMNVEV (reference sequence). The CDR3 totals 15 residues. The source of this sequence is a human donor in good health (CMV status not recorded). Some clones in this sample may be carry-over from other donors' samples. The sequenced sample consisted of PBMCs. V is TRBV27 and J is TRBJ1-6; the D gene is possibly TRBD1 (5 bases). Here the CDR3 reads CASSFRPTVGSPLHF. The CDR3 DNA sequence: TGTGCCAGCAGTTTCCGTCCGACAGTAGGATCACCCCTCCACTTT.